The entry that follows covers one T cell receptor beta chain sequence. Its cognate antigen is unknown. The junction had 13 bases not matched to a gene; V was cut back by 5 bases and J by 7 bases. Germline CDR1 reads MNHEY; CDR2 reads SMNVEV (reference sequence). The length of the CDR3 is 15 residues. Regarding treatment: roughly nine-day PBMC culture with coronavirus spike peptide pools or control peptides (ViraFEST assay). Harvesting of the unexposed donor's CD4+ T cells predated the COVID-19 pandemic (2011-2018). This record comes from a study of vaccination and CD4 T cells after COVID-19. Sequence data for DNA of cultured CD4+ T cells were generated by the Oncomine TCR Beta short-read assay. A single record per CDR3 protein comes from TCRdb applying MiXCR to the PCR reads. The sample contains 4,500 to 5,500 distinct CDR3 sequences, roughly 60% of which appear only once.

This clonotype was sampled from a human donor in good health. The source material was CD4+ T cells from blood, cultured in vitro. The chain combines TRBV27 with TRBJ1-2; 7 positions match TRBD1. CDR3 amino acids: CASSHTGAIGGGYTF. In DNA form, the CDR3 reads TGTGCCAGCAGTCACACAGGGGCAATCGGTGGTGGCTACACCTTC.